Listed below are T cell receptor beta chains from one sample, sequenced in a study of OX40 agonist ivuxolimab in advanced cancers. Using immunoSEQ multiplex PCR, the repertoire was profiled, and TCRdb retains in-frame clones only, with some absent. Of tens of thousands of clones listed, 93% are singletons. The sample was CD4+ or CD8+ T cells sorted from blood, taken in a trial of the OX40 agonist ivuxolimab. The receptors were sampled from an adult with an advanced solid tumor such as melanoma, head and neck, liver or kidney cancer. Both conserved end residues are part of each CDR3. The D gene is left open where the match is weak. The size field is filled for only some rows; it gives once, few, many or a size class.

TRBJ1-1 TRBV12-2 . . TGTGCAAGTCGTCGAAGGGTGACTGAAGCTTTCTTT CASRRRVTEAFF
TRBJ1-1 TRBV30 TRBD1 . TGTGCCTCCTCGCCCAGGGACAGGGAGCAACCTGAAGCTTTCTTT CASSPRDREQPEAFF
TRBJ2-7 TRBV7-9 TRBD2 . TGTGCCAGCAGCCCCCGGACTAGCGGAACCTACGAGCAGTACTTC CASSPRTSGTYEQYF
TRBJ1-1 TRBV6-5 . . TGTGCCAGCAGTTACGGACAGCTTGAAGCTTTCTTT CASSYGQLEAFF
TRBJ2-1 TRBV27 TRBD2 . TGTGCCAGCAGTTTGAGGCGGGAGGGACCGGAGGATGAGCAGTTCTTC CASSLRREGPEDEQFF
TRBJ2-3 TRBV10-1 TRBD1 once TGCGCCAGCAGCGCCGGGACAGGGTTCACAGATACGCAGTATTTT CASSAGTGFTDTQYF
TRBJ2-7 TRBV5-6 TRBD2 . TGTGCCAGCAGAGCGGGACCAACCTTAGAGCAGTACTTC CASRAGPTLEQYF
TRBJ2-5 TRBV5-1 . . TGCGCCAGCAGCTTGTTGAAGGAGGAAGAGACCCAGTACTTC CASSLLKEEETQYF
TRBJ2-6 TRBV5-1 TRBD1 . TGCGCCAGCAGCTTTTGGGACAGAAGTGTCTCTGGGGCCAACGTCCTGACTTTC CASSFWDRSVSGANVLTF
TRBJ2-7 TRBV6-1 . . TGTGCCAGCAGTGGAGCATCGACGGCCTACGAGCAGTACTTC CASSGASTAYEQYF
TRBJ2-5 TRBV6-5 . . TGTGCCAGCAGCACGTACCAGGGGCAAGAGACCCAGTACTTC CASSTYQGQETQYF